This TCR beta chain was recorded in a study of blood T cells in healthy people across ages. The CDR3 contains 16 residues. Germline V lookup: CDR1 SGHTA, CDR2 FQGNSA. Losses at the gene ends were 5 bases for V and 4 bases for J; bases not matched to a gene: 12. PCR was performed a second time for 7 to 11 cycles using a sample-barcoded 5' primer and a J-beta primer mix. The template-switch adaptor, which had 12 random nucleotides, put a tag on each cDNA molecule. In TCRdb, the 5' RACE reads were re-called with MiXCR into one record per CDR3 protein. The sample gives roughly 1.9 million distinct CDR3 sequences, roughly two fifths of which show up once; 20% to 25% is in the top ten. This clonotype was counted between two and nine times.

This chain joins TRBV7-2 and TRBJ2-5; the match to TRBD2 covers 8 bases. This sequence was found in a human donor in good health. The sample consisted of blood. Here the CDR3 reads CASSPNFRGGGETQYF. The DNA for the CDR3 is TGTGCCAGCAGCCCTAATTTCCGGGGGGGTGGAGAGACCCAGTACTTC.